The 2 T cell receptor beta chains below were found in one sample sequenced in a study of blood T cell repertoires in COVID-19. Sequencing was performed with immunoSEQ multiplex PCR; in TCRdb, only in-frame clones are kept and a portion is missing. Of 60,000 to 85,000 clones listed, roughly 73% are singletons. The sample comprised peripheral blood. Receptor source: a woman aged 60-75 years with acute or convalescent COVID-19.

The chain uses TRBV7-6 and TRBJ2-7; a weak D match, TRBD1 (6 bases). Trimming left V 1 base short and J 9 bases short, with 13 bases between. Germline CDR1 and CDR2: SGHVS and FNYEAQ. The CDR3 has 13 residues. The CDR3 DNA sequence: TGTGCCAGCAGCTTAGAGGCAGGGGCCTTGCAGTACTTC. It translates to CASSLEAGALQYF.

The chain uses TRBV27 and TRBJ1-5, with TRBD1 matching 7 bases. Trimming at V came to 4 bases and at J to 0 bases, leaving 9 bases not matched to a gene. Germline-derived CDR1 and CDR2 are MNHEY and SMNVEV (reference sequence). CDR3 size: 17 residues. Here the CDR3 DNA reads TGTGCCAGCAGTTCAACGGGACAGTCATATAGCAATCAGCCCCAGCATTTT. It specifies CASSSTGQSYSNQPQHF.